This TCR beta chain is drawn from a study of cytomegalovirus exposure and HLA in healthy donors. Use of 60 Vbeta and 13 Jbeta primers characterized the PCR. The protocol was immunoSEQ multiplex PCR, while the TCRdb copy is restricted to in-frame clones and leaves out a portion. In total, the table holds nearly 200,000 clones. Germline CDR1 reads SGHVS; CDR2 reads FNYEAQ. This CDR3 region has 17 residues. V was clipped by 4 bases and J by 6 bases; unmatched bases: 9. The V call is TRBV7-6, the J call TRBJ2-1, with TRBD2 identical over 13 bases. The sample comprised PBMCs. The receptor was derived from a boy younger than 18 in good health and CMV-seronegative. The CDR3 region is CASSSPKGLAGVNEQFF. CDR3 sequence (DNA): TGTGCCAGCAGCTCACCCAAAGGACTAGCGGGGGTCAATGAGCAGTTCTTC.